Below, 24 T cell receptor beta chains from the same sample are listed, as sequenced in a study of cytomegalovirus exposure and HLA in healthy donors. Some clones are missing from TCRdb's copy, which holds only in-frame ones; the method was immunoSEQ multiplex PCR. Of some 260,000 clones listed, less than 95% are singletons. Sequencing input: PBMCs. The receptors shown here come from a woman aged 25 to 45 in good health and CMV-seronegative.

The chain couples TRBV6-5 to TRBJ2-5; TRBD1 is a possible D gene (5 bases). Germline V gene sequence: CDR1 MNHEY, CDR2 SVGAGI. The V end was cut by 2 bases, the J end by 1 base, with 14 bases between. The CDR3 sequence is 16 residues long. This CDR3 is CASSYLPDTRQETQYF. Here the CDR3 DNA reads TGTGCCAGCAGTTACCTCCCGGACACCCGCCAAGAGACCCAGTACTTC.

CDR3 bases: TGTGCCAGCAGCTTCACCCCGGGACGGAGGTCCTACAATGAGCAGTTCTTC. As protein: CASSFTPGRRSYNEQFF. The chain joins TRBV7-8 to TRBJ2-1; D tentatively reads TRBD1 or TRBD2 (5 bases each). The CDR3 length is 17 residues. V was shortened by 3 bases and J by 1 base, with 16 bases between the two germline ends. CDR1 and CDR2 (germline): SGHVS, FQNEAQ.

The chain employs TRBV6-1 and TRBJ2-7, with 7 positions matching TRBD1. V gave up 2 bases and J gave up 5 bases; unmatched junction bases: 6. Germline V gives CDR1 MNHNS, CDR2 SASEGT. This CDR3 spans 14 amino acids. The CDR3 nucleotides are TGTGCCAGCAGTGAACTACAGGGGTTCCACGAGCAGTACTTC. Its translation: CASSELQGFHEQYF.

This clone was picked up one time. The J gene is TRBJ1-4, the V gene TRBV29-1, with D perhaps matching TRBD1 (5 bases). This CDR3 region has 18 residues. The germline gives CDR1 SQVTM, CDR2 ANQGSEA. Trimming shortened V by 6 bases and J by 3 bases, and 26 bases separated the two germline ends. The CDR3 DNA follows: TGCAGCGTCCGACCGGCAGGGAGAATCGGAAGGGCTAATGAAAAACTGTTTTTT. It translates to CSVRPAGRIGRANEKLFF.

Only one count was recorded for this clone. The chain uses TRBV2 and TRBJ2-7; no definite D call. Trimming cost V 4 bases and J 5 bases, with 15 bases left between them. CDR1 SNHLY and CDR2 FYNNEI come from the germline V gene. This CDR3 has 14 residues. The DNA for the CDR3 is TGTGCCAGCAGTGCTGTGGGCTTCGGAAACGAGCAGTACTTC. It yields the protein CASSAVGFGNEQYF.

The V gene is TRBV6-5, the J gene TRBJ1-4; D not resolved. The CDR3 loop spans 13 amino acids. The germline V gene encodes CDR1 MNHEY and CDR2 SVGAGI. The germline V and J ends were trimmed by 6 bases and 5 bases, with 10 bases remaining between them. The CDR3 region has the DNA TGTGCCAGCAGAAGGACCCTAAATGAAAAACTGTTTTTT. It specifies CASRRTLNEKLFF.

The J gene is TRBJ2-3, the V gene TRBV4-1, with 7 bases aligning to TRBD1. Trimming at V came to 0 bases and at J to 0 bases, leaving 3 bases not matched to a gene. Germline CDR1 and CDR2: MGHRA and YSYEKL. The CDR3 sequence is 16 residues long. The CDR3 sequence: CASSQEGTVSTDTQYF. The DNA of the CDR3 is TGCGCCAGCAGCCAAGAGGGGACAGTGAGCACAGATACGCAGTATTTT.

V gene TRBV4-1 combines with J gene TRBJ2-3; a possible D gene is TRBD1 (5 bases). CDR3 length: 16 residues. Germline V gene data show CDR1 as MGHRA and CDR2 as YSYEKL. The V end was cut by 0 bases, the J end by 7 bases, with 17 bases between. CDR3 bases: TGCGCCAGCAGCCAAGATCTCCAGGGAATTCTGTATACGCAGTATTTT. It yields the protein CASSQDLQGILYTQYF.

This clone was counted once. The chain carries TRBV7-9 and TRBJ2-1; unclear D gene. Germline-derived CDR1 and CDR2 are SEHNR and FQNEAQ (reference sequence). Deletions cut 0 bases from V and 4 bases from J, with 4 bases between. CDR3 length: 13 amino acids. The CDR3 region has the DNA TGTGCCAGCAGCTTAGCACCGTACAATGAGCAGTTCTTC. Translation gives CASSLAPYNEQFF.

The CDR3 sequence is CASSATGIKNIQYF. The CDR3 DNA reads as TGTGCCAGCAGTGCGACAGGCATCAAAAACATTCAGTACTTC. The chain has TRBV6-5 and TRBJ2-4; perhaps TRBD1 as D (6 bases). Germline assignment: CDR1 MNHEY and CDR2 SVGAGI. The V gene lost 5 bases and the J gene lost 3 bases, with 11 bases spanning the gap. The CDR3 consists of 14 residues.

J is TRBJ2-3 and V is TRBV2; D is unresolved. CDR1 is SNHLY and CDR2 is FYNNEI in the germline V gene. V gave up 3 bases and J gave up 5 bases, with 9 bases separating them. The CDR3 is 13 residues long. CDR3 coding DNA: TGTGCCAGCAGTGACGATGAGTTAGATACGCAGTATTTT. Translating gives CASSDDELDTQYF.

The V and J genes are TRBV4-1 and TRBJ1-1, with D possibly matching TRBD1 (5 bases). Germline V gene data show CDR1 as MGHRA and CDR2 as YSYEKL. The CDR3 has 16 amino acids. The germline V and J ends were trimmed by 0 bases and 0 bases, with 11 bases remaining between them. The CDR3 region is CASSQDRGRMNTEAFF. CDR3 nucleotide sequence: TGCGCCAGCAGCCAAGATCGGGGACGTATGAACACTGAAGCTTTCTTT.

The V and J genes are TRBV5-1 and TRBJ2-7; D call uncertain. Trimming took 1 base from V and 4 from J, leaving 12 bases between them. The CDR3 is 14 amino acids. Germline V gene sequence: CDR1 SGHRS, CDR2 YFSETQ. CDR3 sequence: CASSLRPQTYEQYF. DNA of the CDR3: TGCGCCAGCAGCTTGCGGCCTCAAACTTACGAGCAGTACTTC.

This clone was seen more than once but under ten times. Other nucleotide sequences in the sample specify the same CDR3. The chain uses TRBV10-3 and TRBJ2-7; D is unresolved. Looked up from germline, CDR1 is ENHRY and CDR2 is SYGVKD. Trimming shortened V by 3 bases and J by 1 base, and 7 bases separated the two germline ends. The CDR3 covers 13 residues. The DNA of the CDR3 is TGTGCCATCAGTGACGGGCAGTCCTACGAGCAGTACTTC. Its protein product is CAISDGQSYEQYF.

This clone was recorded only once. This chain connects TRBV4-2 to TRBJ2-5; D perhaps matches TRBD2 (6 bases). Germline CDR1 is LGHNA and CDR2 is YNFKEQ. There are 13 residues in the CDR3. Trimming took 2 bases from V and 6 from J, leaving 10 bases between them. The CDR3 loop reads CASSQRGEQTQYF. In DNA form, the CDR3 reads TGTGCCAGCAGCCAACGCGGGGAACAGACCCAGTACTTC.

The V gene is TRBV6-1, the J gene TRBJ1-1; 9 nucleotides align to TRBD1. V dropped 9 bases and J dropped 3; count of bases not matched to a gene: 8. The CDR3 is 14 residues long. Looked up from germline, CDR1 is MNHNS and CDR2 is SASEGT. The CDR3 DNA follows: TGTGCCAGTAAGACAGGGGGTATCGACACTGAAGCTTTCTTT. Translating it yields CASKTGGIDTEAFF.

The V and J genes are TRBV7-2 and TRBJ2-7; 12 bases align to TRBD2. V shed 1 base and J 5 bases; nucleotides not matched to a gene: 9. This CDR3 region has 17 residues. Germline loops: CDR1 SGHTA, CDR2 FQGNSA. The CDR3 bases are TGTGCCAGCAGCTTAGTAGCCGGACTAGCGGGAAGGAACGAGCAGTACTTC. Translated, it gives CASSLVAGLAGRNEQYF.

This clone was seen just once. This chain links TRBV7-9 with TRBJ2-7, with 10 bases lining up with TRBD2. CDR1 and CDR2 (germline): SEHNR, FQNEAQ (reference sequence). The CDR3 totals 17 residues. The J segment lost 4 bases and the V segment lost 5 bases, leaving 14 bases of the junction unmatched. CDR3: CASSTSPLKAGGYEQYF. The CDR3 nucleotides are TGTGCCAGCAGCACGAGCCCCCTAAAAGCGGGAGGGTACGAGCAGTACTTC.

The chain joins TRBV4-1 to TRBJ2-3, with 12 bases that match TRBD2. Germline V gives CDR1 MGHRA, CDR2 YSYEKL. The CDR3 covers 16 residues. V gave up 3 bases and J gave up 2 bases; unmatched junction bases: 3. As DNA, the CDR3 is TGCGCCAGCAGCCACCGACTAGCGGGAGACACAGATACGCAGTATTTT. Translation gives CASSHRLAGDTDTQYF.

The chain links TRBV27 to TRBJ2-1; D gene unclear. The germline V and J ends were trimmed by 3 bases and 2 bases, with 14 bases remaining between them. This CDR3 spans 16 amino acids. Germline V gives CDR1 MNHEY, CDR2 SMNVEV (reference sequence). DNA for the CDR3: TGTGCCAGCAGTTTCCAGCGCCCTGCCCCCTACAATGAGCAGTTCTTC. Its protein product is CASSFQRPAPYNEQFF.

This rearrangement joins TRBV14 to TRBJ2-7; maybe TRBD2 (6 bases). Germline V lookup: CDR1 SGHDN, CDR2 FVKESK. Trimming left V 2 bases short and J 6 bases short, with 14 bases between. The CDR3 is made up of 14 amino acids. The CDR3 DNA follows: TGTGCCAGCAGCCAATACTCGGGGGTGCGCGAGCAGTACTTC. Amino acids: CASSQYSGVREQYF.

J is TRBJ1-4 and V is TRBV2, with a tentative D call TRBD1 (6 bases). This CDR3 comprises 13 residues. V shed 6 bases and J shed 4 bases, with 9 bases lying between them. The germline V gene encodes CDR1 SNHLY and CDR2 FYNNEI. The CDR3 region has the DNA TGTGCCAGCAGAAGACAGGTTAATGAAAAACTGTTTTTT. This codes for CASRRQVNEKLFF.

The rearrangement links TRBV18 to TRBJ2-1, with TRBD2 matching over 7 bases. Germline lookup yields CDR1 KGHSH and CDR2 LQKENI. The CDR3 is 16 residues long. V shed 0 bases and J 4 bases; nucleotides not matched to a gene: 6. The CDR3 sequence: CASSPPSGGLYNEQFF. The CDR3 DNA sequence: TGTGCCAGCTCACCACCGTCGGGAGGTTTATACAATGAGCAGTTCTTC.

This clone was seen a single time. The chain recombines TRBV29-1 with TRBJ2-7; 11 bases are shared with TRBD2. CDR1 and CDR2 (germline): SQVTM, ANQGSEA. The CDR3 spans 15 residues. Trimming cost V 5 bases and J 2 bases; bases outside gene matches: 8. The DNA of the CDR3 is TGCAGCGTTAAACCTAGCGGGAGGACTGCCTACGAGCAGTACTTC. It specifies CSVKPSGRTAYEQYF.